This T cell receptor beta chain comes out of a study of T-cell reconstitution after alpha-beta-depleted transplantation in children. Study findings and constraints: Expanded clones from the graft, numbering several hundred, reportedly supplied alpha-beta T cells about two months after transplant.

V shed 7 bases and J shed 1 base, with 11 bases lying between them. The CDR3 consists of 13 residues. The germline CDR1 and CDR2 sequences are SQVTM and ANQGSEA. During its preparation, the TCRbeta library received unique molecular identifiers. TCRdb itself ran the PCR reads through MiXCR, one entry per CDR3 protein. This table holds about 260,000 distinct CDR3 sequences, roughly 8.2% found once. This clonotype has a count of ten or more. What it binds is unknown. The sequenced sample was PBMCs, mostly from graft donor cells, obtained 180 days after TCRalphabeta/CD19-depleted stem cell transplant. The receptor's source is a male patient younger than 18 who had a stem cell transplant for acute lymphoblastic leukemia, so the T cells may come from the graft donor. V is TRBV29-1 and J is TRBJ2-1; D is unclear. The DNA for the CDR3 is TGCAGCGCCCCGAGCGTTTCCTACAATGAGCAGTTCTTC. It is translated as CSAPSVSYNEQFF.